The subject of this entry is one T cell receptor (beta chain). This record belongs to a study of blood T cell repertoires in COVID-19. Germline V gene data show CDR1 as SGDLS and CDR2 as YYNGEE. V shed 5 bases, J shed 2 bases, and the junction held 6 bases outside the gene matches. This CDR3 comprises 15 residues. Per the authors' pipeline: For nucleated cells, counts were estimated from reference gene primer amplification. Profiling relied on immunoSEQ multiplex PCR, and the TCRdb table lists in-frame clones only, not all of them. V and J calls plus clone size are reproduced from that table; the DNA served to infer D and trimming. Here the sample spans around 82,000 clones, about 91% being singletons.

Sequencing was performed on peripheral blood. This sequence was found in a man in his 70s with active or convalescent COVID-19. The chain couples TRBV9 to TRBJ2-7, with 11 bases aligning to TRBD2. The CDR3 is CASSSSGGNAYEQYF. CDR3 nucleotide sequence: TGTGCCAGCAGTTCTAGCGGGGGGAACGCCTACGAGCAGTACTTC.